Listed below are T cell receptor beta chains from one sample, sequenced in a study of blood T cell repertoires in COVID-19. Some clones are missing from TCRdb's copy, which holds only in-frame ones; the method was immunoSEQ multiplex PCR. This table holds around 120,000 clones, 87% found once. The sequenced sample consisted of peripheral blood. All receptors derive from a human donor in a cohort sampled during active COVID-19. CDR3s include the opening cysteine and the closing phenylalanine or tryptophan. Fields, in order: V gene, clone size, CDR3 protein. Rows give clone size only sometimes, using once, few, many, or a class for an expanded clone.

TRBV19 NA CASSIRTDYSNQPQHF
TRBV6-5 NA CASSYSMQGQDSPLHF
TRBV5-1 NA CASSSSQGAAGEKLFF
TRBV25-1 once CASSDNSYEQYF
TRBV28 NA CTTDRANNSPLHF
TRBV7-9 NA CASSLHRTGNTGELFF
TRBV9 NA CASSVGSFNTGELFF
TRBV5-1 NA CASSLGGGESYEQYF
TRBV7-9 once CASSFPGTGANVLTF
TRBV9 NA CASSVVLGVDEQFF
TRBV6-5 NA CASSSGTSYNEQFF
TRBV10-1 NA CASSPLAAMNTGELFF
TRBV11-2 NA CASSTRSGGVGELFF
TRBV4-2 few CASSQDDYTETQYF